This T cell receptor beta chain was sequenced during a study of blood T cell repertoires in COVID-19. Study-level background: The United States, Italy and Spain supplied acute and convalescent COVID-19 samples.

With V trimmed by 2 bases and J by 7 bases, 7 bases remained unmatched. This CDR3 is built from 17 residues. Germline assignment: CDR1 SEHNR and CDR2 FQNEAQ (reference sequence). In the authors' workflow: Amplification of reference gene primers provided the estimated nucleated cell counts. TCRdb's table, derived via immunoSEQ multiplex PCR, lists solely in-frame clones and lacks some. That table gives V, J and clone size, and the DNA gave D and trimming. The data hold a few hundred thousand clones, with approximately 89% observed a single time. Residents of over 20 US areas, aged roughly 18 to 89 years, made up the participants. Cohorts were determined from participant-reported clinical history.

The chain couples TRBV7-9 to TRBJ2-3, with TRBD2 matching 15 bases. The TCR comes from a woman aged 35 to 49 who had been exposed to COVID-19. The material sequenced was PBMCs or T cells enriched from blood (not recorded which). CDR3 amino acids: CASSLKGLAGGWNTQYF. Written as DNA, the CDR3 is TGTGCCAGCAGCTTAAAAGGACTAGCGGGAGGGTGGAATACGCAGTATTTT.